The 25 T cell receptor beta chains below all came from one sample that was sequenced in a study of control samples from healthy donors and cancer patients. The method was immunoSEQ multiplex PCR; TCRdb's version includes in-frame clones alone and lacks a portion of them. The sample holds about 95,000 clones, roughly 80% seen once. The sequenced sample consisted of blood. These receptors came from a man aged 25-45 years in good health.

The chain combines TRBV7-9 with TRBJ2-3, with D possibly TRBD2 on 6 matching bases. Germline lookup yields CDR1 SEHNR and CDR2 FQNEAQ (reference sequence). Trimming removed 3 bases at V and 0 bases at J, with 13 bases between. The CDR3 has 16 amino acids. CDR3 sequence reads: CASSFRGGVSTDTQYF. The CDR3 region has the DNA TGTGCCAGCAGCTTTCGTGGCGGGGTGAGCACAGATACGCAGTATTTT.

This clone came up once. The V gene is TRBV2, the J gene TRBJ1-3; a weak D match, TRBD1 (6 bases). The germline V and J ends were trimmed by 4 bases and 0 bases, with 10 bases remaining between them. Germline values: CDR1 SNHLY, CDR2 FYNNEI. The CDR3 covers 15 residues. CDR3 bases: TGTGCCAGCAGTGTAGGACAGTTCTCTGGAAACACCATATATTTT. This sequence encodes CASSVGQFSGNTIYF.

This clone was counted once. CDR3 residues: CASSQMMGINSPLHF. The CDR3 DNA sequence: TGTGCCAGCAGCCAAATGATGGGCATTAATTCACCCCTCCACTTT. The V call is TRBV14, the J call TRBJ1-6; D uncertain. CDR1 SGHDN and CDR2 FVKESK come from the germline V gene. V was cut by 2 bases and J by 6 bases, with 11 bases left in between. This CDR3 spans 15 amino acids.

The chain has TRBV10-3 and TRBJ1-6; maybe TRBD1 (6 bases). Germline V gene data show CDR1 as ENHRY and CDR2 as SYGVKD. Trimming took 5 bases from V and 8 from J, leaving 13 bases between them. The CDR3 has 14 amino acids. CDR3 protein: CAISLQGEDSPLHF. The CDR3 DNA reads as TGTGCCATCAGTTTACAGGGTGAGGATTCACCCCTCCACTTT.

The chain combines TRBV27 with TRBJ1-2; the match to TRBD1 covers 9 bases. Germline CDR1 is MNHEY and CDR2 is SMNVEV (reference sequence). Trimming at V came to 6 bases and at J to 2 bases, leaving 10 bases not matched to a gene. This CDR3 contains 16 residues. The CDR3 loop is CASSDLGTGLNYGYTF. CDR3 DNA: TGTGCCAGCAGCGACCTAGGGACAGGGTTGAACTATGGCTACACCTTC.

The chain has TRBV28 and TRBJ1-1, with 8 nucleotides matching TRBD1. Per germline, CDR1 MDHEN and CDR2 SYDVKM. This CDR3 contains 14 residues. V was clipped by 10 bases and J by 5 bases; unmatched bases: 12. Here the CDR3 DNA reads TGTGCCATTCTCCAGGGGGCTCTTGGGACTGAAGCTTTCTTT. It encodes CAILQGALGTEAFF.

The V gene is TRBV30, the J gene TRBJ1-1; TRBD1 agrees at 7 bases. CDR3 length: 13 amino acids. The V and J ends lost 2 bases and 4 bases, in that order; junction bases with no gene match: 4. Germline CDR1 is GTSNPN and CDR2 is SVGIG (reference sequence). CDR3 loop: CAWSRQGGTEAFF. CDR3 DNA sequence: TGTGCCTGGAGTAGACAGGGAGGCACTGAAGCTTTCTTT.

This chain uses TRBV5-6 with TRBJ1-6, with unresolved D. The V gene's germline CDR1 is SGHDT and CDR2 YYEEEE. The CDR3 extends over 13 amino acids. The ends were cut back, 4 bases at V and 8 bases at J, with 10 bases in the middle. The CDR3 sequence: CASSVVRDSPLHF. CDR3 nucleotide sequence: TGTGCCAGCAGCGTGGTACGGGATTCACCCCTCCACTTT. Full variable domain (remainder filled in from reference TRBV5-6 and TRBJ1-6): DAGVTQSPTHLIKTRGQQVTLRCSPKSGHDTVSWYQQALGQGPQFIFQYYEEEERQRGNFPDRFSGHQFPNYSSELNVNALLLGDSALYLCASSVVRDSPLHFGNGTRLTVT.

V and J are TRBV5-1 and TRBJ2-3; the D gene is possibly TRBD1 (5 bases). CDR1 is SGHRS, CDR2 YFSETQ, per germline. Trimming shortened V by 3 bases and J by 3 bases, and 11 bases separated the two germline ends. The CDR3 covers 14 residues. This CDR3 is CASSWTHQTDTQYF. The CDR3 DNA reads TGCGCCAGCAGCTGGACACACCAGACAGATACGCAGTATTTT.

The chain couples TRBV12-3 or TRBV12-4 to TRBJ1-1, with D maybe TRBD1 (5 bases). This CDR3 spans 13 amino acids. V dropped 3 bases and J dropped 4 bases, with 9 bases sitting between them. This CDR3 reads CASSFGRGTEAFF. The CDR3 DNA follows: TGTGCCAGCAGTTTCGGGAGGGGCACTGAAGCTTTCTTT.

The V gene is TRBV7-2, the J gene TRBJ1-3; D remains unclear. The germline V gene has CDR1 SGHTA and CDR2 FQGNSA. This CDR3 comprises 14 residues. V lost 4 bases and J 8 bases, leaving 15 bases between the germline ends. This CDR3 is CASSYGSEKHTIYF. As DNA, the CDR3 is TGTGCCAGCAGCTATGGAAGCGAGAAACACACCATATATTTT.

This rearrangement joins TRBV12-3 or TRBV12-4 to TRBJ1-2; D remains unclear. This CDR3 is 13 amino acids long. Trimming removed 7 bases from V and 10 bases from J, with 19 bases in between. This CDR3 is CASTSDLGRDYTF. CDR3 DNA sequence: TGTGCCAGCACCTCAGATCTAGGACGTGACTACACCTTC.

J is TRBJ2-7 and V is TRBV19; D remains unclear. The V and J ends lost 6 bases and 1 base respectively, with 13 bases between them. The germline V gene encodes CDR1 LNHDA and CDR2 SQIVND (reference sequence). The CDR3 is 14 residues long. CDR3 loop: CASRRRGNSYEQYF. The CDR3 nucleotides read TGTGCCAGTAGGAGGCGAGGTAATTCCTACGAGCAGTACTTC.

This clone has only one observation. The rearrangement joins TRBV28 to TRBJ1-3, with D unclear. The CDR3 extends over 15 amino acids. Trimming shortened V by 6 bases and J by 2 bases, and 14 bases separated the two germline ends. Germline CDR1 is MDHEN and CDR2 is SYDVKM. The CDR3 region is CASRRALGPGNTIYF. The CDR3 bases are TGTGCCAGCAGGAGGGCCCTAGGACCTGGAAACACCATATATTTT. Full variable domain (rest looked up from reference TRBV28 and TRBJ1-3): DVKVTQSSRYLVKRTGEKVFLECVQDMDHENMFWYRQDPGLGLRLIYFSYDVKMKEKGDIPEGYSVSREKKERFSLILESASTNQTSMYLCASRRALGPGNTIYFGEGSWLTVV.

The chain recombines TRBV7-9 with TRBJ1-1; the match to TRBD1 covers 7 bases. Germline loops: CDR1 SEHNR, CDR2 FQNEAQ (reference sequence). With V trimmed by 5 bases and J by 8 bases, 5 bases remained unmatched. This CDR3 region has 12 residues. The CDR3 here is CASSHGTEEAFF. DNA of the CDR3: TGTGCCAGCAGCCATGGGACAGAGGAAGCTTTCTTT. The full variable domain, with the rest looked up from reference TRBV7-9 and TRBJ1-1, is DTGVSQNPRHKITKRGQNVTFRCDPISEHNRLYWYRQTLGQGPEFLTYFQNEAQLEKSRLLSDRFSAERPKGSFSTLEIQRTEQGDSAMYLCASSHGTEEAFFGQGTRLTVV.

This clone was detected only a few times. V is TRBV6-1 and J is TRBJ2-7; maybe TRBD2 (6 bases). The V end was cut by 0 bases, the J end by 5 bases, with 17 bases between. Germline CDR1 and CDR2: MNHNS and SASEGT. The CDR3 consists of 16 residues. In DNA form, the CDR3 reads TGTGCCAGCAGTGAAGCCTGGTCGGGGGTGGTCCACGAGCAGTACTTC. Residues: CASSEAWSGVVHEQYF.

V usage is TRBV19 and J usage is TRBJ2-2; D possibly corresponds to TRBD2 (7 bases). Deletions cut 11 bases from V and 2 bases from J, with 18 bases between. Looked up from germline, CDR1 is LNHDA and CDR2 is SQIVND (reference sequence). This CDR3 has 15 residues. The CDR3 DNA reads TGTGCCGCCACGGGAGGCAGGGGCAACACCGGGGAGCTGTTTTTT. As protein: CAATGGRGNTGELFF.

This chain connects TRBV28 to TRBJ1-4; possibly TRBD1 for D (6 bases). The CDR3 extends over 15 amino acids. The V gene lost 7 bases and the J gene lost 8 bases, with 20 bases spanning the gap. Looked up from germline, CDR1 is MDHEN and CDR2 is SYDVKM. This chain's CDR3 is CASISGGRESEKLFF. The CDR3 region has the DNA TGTGCCAGCATCTCGGGGGGGCGAGAGAGCGAAAAACTGTTTTTT.

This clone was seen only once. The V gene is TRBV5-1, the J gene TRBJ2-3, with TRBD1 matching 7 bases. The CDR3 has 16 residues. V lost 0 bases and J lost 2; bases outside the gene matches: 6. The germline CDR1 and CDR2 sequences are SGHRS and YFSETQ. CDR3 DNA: TGCGCCAGCAGCTTGGGGACAGGCCTTATCACAGATACGCAGTATTTT. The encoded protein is CASSLGTGLITDTQYF.

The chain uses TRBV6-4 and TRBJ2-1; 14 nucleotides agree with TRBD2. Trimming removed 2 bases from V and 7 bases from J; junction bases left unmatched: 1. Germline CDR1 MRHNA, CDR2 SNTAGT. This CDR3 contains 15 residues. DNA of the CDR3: TGTGCCAGCAGTGACGGGACTAGCGGGGGAAATGAGCAGTTCTTC. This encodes CASSDGTSGGNEQFF.

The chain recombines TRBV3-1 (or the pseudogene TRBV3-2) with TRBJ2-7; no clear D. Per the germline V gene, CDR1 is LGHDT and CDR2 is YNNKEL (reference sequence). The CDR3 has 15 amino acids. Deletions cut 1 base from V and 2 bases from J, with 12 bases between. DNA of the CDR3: TGTGCCAGCAGCCAAGCGGCGAATCTAGCCTACGAGCAGTACTTC. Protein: CASSQAANLAYEQYF.

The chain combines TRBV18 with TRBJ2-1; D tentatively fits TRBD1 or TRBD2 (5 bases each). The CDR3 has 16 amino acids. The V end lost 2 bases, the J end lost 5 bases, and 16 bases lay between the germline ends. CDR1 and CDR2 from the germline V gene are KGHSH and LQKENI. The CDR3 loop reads CASSPLKGRINNEQFF. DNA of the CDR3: TGTGCCAGCTCACCATTAAAGGGGAGAATCAACAATGAGCAGTTCTTC.

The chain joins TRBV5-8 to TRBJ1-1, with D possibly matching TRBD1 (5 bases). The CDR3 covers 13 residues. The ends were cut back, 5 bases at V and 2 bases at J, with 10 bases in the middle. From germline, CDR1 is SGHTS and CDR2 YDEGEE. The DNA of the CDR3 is TGTGCCAGCAGTCACGGACAAAACACTGAAGCTTTCTTT. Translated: CASSHGQNTEAFF.

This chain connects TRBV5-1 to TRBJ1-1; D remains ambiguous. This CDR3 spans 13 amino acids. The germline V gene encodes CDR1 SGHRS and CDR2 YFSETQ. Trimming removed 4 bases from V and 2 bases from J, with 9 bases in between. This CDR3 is CASSLTDNTEAFF. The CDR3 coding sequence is TGCGCCAGCAGCCTGACCGATAACACTGAAGCTTTCTTT. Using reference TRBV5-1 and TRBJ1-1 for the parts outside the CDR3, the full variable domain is KAGVTQTPRYLIKTRGQQVTLSCSPISGHRSVSWYQQTPGQGLQFLFEYFSETQRNKGNFPGRFSGRQFSNSRSEMNVSTLELGDSALYLCASSLTDNTEAFFGQGTRLTVV.

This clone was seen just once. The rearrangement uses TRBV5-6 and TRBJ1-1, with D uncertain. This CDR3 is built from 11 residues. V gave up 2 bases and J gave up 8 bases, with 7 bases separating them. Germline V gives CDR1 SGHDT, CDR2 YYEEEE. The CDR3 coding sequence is TGTGCCAGCAGCTTCCGCAGAGAAGCTTTCTTT. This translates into CASSFRREAFF.